Presented here are 4 T cell receptor beta chains from one specimen sequenced in a study of blood T cell repertoires in COVID-19. Profiled with immunoSEQ multiplex PCR; TCRdb holds only in-frame clones, not every one. The table includes about 250,000 clones, approximately 90% detected once. Source material: peripheral blood. Receptors originate from a man younger than 35 with active or convalescent COVID-19.

As regards this clone: One end of the junction fails to match germline, which may point to a read error. The chain uses TRBV20-1 and TRBJ1-1; D is possibly TRBD1 (5 bases). This CDR3 region has 10 residues. CDR1 is DFQATT, CDR2 SNEGSKA, per germline (reference sequence). CDR3 sequence: CSAKSSGGEF. The CDR3 DNA follows: TGCAGTGCTAAATCTTCCGGGGGGGAGTTT.

As for this clone: The same CDR3 arises from other DNA sequences in this sample as well. This chain joins TRBV5-1 and TRBJ1-5, with TRBD1 matching over 9 bases. The J segment lost 1 base and the V segment lost 5 bases, leaving 4 bases of the junction unmatched. The length of the CDR3 is 15 residues. Germline CDR1 is SGHRS and CDR2 is YFSETQ. The CDR3 sequence is CASSPGTGSNQPQHF. CDR3 in DNA: TGCGCCAGCAGTCCCGGGACAGGGAGCAATCAGCCCCAGCATTTT.

V usage is TRBV13 and J usage is TRBJ1-2; D might be TRBD1 (5 bases). The CDR3 consists of 14 residues. Germline V CDR1 and CDR2: PRHDT, FYEKMQ (reference sequence). The V end was cut by 5 bases, the J end by 5 bases, with 15 bases between. CDR3 coding DNA: TGTGCCAGCAGCACCCGTTCCAGGGTGTATGGCTACACCTTC. Translated: CASSTRSRVYGYTF.

The rearrangement joins TRBV6-6 to TRBJ1-1, with a weak D call TRBD1 (6 bases). Trimming shortened V by 11 bases and J by 3 bases, and 13 bases separated the two germline ends. Germline CDR1 and CDR2: MNHNY and SVGAGI (reference sequence). This CDR3 contains 12 residues. The DNA for the CDR3 is TGTGCCGGCTCGACAGGCTACACTGAAGCTTTCTTT. This codes for CAGSTGYTEAFF.